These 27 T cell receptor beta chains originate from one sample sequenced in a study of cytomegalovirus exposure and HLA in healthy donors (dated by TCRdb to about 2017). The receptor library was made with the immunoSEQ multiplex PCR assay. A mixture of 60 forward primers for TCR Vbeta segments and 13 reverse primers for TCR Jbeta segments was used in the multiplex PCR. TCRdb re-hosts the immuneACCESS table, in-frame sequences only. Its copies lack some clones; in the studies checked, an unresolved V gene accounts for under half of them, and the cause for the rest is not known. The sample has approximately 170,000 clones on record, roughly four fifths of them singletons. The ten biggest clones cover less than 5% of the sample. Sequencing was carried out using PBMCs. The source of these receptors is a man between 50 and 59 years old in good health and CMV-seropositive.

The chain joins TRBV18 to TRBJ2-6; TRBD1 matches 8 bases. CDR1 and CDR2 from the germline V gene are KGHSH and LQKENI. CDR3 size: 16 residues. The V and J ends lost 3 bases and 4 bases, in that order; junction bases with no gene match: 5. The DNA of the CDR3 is TGTGCCAGCTCACCTCAACGACAGGGGGGGGCCAACGTCCTGACTTTC. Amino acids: CASSPQRQGGANVLTF. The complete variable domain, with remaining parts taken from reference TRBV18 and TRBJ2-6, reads NAGVMQNPRHLVRRRGQEARLRCSPMKGHSHVYWYRQLPEEGLKFMVYLQKENIIDESGMPKERFSAEFPKEGPSILRIQQVVRGDSAAYFCASSPQRQGGANVLTFGAGSRLTVL.

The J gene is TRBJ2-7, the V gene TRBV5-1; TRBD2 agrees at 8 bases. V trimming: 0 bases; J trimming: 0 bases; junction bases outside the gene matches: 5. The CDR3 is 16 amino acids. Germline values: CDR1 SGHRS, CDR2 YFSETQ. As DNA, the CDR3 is TGCGCCAGCAGCTTGGCCGCGACTAGCGTCTCCTACGAGCAGTACTTC. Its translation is CASSLAATSVSYEQYF.

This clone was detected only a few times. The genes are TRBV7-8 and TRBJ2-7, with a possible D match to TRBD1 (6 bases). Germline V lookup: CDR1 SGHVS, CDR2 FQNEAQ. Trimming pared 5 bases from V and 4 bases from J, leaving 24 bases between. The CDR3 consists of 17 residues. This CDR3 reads CASSPSRWSGARYEQYF. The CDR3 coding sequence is TGTGCCAGCAGCCCCAGCAGGTGGTCAGGGGCGCGATACGAGCAGTACTTC. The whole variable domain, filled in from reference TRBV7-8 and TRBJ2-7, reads GAGVSQSPRYKVAKRGQDVALRCDPISGHVSLFWYQQALGQGPEFLTYFQNEAQLDKSGLPSDRFFAERPEGSVSTLKIQRTQQEDSAVYLCASSPSRWSGARYEQYFGPGTRLTVT.

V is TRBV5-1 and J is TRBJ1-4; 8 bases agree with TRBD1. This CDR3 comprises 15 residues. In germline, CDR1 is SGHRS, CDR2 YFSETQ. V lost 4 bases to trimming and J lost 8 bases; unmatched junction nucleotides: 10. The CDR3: CASSASQGAQEKLFF. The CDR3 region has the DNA TGCGCCAGCAGCGCGTCCCAGGGGGCGCAGGAAAAACTGTTTTTT.

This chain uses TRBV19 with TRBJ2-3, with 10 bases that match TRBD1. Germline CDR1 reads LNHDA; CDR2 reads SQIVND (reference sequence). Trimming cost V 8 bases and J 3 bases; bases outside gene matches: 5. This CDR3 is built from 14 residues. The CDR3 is CASPDRGLTDTQYF. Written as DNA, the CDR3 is TGTGCCAGTCCAGACAGGGGGCTTACAGATACGCAGTATTTT.

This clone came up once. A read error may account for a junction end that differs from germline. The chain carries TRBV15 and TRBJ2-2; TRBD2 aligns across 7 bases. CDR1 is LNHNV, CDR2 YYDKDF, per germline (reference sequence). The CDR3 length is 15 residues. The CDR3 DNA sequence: TGTGCCACCAGCAGAGATCGCACTAGCGCCGGGGGGCTGTTTTTT. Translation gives CATSRDRTSAGGLFF.

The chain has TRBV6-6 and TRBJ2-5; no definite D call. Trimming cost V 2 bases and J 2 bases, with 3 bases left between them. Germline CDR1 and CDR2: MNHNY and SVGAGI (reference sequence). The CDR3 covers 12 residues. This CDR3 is CASSYQQETQYF. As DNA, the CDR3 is TGTGCCAGCAGTTACCAACAAGAGACCCAGTACTTC.

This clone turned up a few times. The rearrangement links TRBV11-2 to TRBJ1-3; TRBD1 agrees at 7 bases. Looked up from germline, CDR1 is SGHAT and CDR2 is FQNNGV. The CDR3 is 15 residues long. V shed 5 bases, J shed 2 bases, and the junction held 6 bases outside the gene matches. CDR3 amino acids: CASSQLQGTGNTIYF. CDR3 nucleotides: TGTGCCAGCAGCCAACTACAGGGGACTGGAAACACCATATATTTT.

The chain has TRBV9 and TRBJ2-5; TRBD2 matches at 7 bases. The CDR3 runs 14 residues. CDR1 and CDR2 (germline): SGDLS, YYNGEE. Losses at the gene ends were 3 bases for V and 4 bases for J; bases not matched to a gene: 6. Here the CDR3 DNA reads TGTGCCAGCAGCGAGGGACTACCGATAGAGACCCAGTACTTC. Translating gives CASSEGLPIETQYF. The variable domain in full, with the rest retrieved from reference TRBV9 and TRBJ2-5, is DSGVTQTPKHLITATGQRVTLRCSPRSGDLSVYWYQQSLDQGLQFLIQYYNGEERAKGNILERFSAQQFPDLHSELNLSSLELGDSALYFCASSEGLPIETQYFGPGTRLLVL.

CDR3 nucleotide sequence: TGTGCCAGCAGCTTTAAAGCGGGGTCCGTTTGGGAGCTGTTTTTT. Residues: CASSFKAGSVWELFF. This rearrangement joins TRBV7-2 to TRBJ2-2; the match to TRBD2 covers 7 bases. The CDR3 runs 15 residues. V shed 3 bases and J 9 bases; nucleotides not matched to a gene: 10. Germline assignment: CDR1 SGHTA and CDR2 FQGNSA.

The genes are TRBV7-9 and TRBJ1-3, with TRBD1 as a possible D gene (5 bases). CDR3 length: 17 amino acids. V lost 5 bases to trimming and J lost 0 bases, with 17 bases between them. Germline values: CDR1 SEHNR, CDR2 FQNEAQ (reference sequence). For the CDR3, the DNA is TGTGCCAGCAGCCCGCCAACAGCAGGGAACTCTGGAAACACCATATATTTT. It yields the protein CASSPPTAGNSGNTIYF.

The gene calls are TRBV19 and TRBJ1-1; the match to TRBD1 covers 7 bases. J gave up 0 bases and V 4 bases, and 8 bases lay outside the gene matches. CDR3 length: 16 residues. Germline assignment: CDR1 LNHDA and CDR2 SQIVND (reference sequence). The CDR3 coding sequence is TGTGCCAGTAGTAATAGGACAGGAGTCTTGAACACTGAAGCTTTCTTT. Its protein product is CASSNRTGVLNTEAFF. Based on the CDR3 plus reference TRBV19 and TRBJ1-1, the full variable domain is DGGITQSPKYLFRKEGQNVTLSCEQNLNHDAMYWYRQDPGQGLRLIYYSQIVNDFQKGDIAEGYSVSREKKESFPLTVTSAQKNPTAFYLCASSNRTGVLNTEAFFGQGTRLTVV.

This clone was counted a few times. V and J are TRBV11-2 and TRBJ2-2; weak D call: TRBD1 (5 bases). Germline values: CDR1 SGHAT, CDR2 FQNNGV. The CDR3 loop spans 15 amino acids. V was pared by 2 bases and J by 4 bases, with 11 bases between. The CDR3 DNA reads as TGTGCCAGCAGCTTATTTGGGGCCGTCACCGGGGAGCTGTTTTTT. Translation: CASSLFGAVTGELFF.

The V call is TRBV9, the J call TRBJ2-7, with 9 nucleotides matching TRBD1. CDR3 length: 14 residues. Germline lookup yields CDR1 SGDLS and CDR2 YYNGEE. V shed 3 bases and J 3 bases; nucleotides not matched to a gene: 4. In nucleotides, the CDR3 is TGTGCCAGCAGCGCCGGGACAGGGATCTACGAGCAGTACTTC. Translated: CASSAGTGIYEQYF. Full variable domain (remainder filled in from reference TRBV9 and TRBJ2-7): DSGVTQTPKHLITATGQRVTLRCSPRSGDLSVYWYQQSLDQGLQFLIQYYNGEERAKGNILERFSAQQFPDLHSELNLSSLELGDSALYFCASSAGTGIYEQYFGPGTRLTVT.

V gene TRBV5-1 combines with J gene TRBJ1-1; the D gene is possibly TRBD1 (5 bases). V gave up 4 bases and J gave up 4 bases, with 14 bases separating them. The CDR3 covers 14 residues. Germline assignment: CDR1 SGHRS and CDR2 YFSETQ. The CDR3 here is CASSAGQGSTEAFF. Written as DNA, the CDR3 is TGCGCCAGCAGCGCCGGTCAGGGTAGCACTGAAGCTTTCTTT.

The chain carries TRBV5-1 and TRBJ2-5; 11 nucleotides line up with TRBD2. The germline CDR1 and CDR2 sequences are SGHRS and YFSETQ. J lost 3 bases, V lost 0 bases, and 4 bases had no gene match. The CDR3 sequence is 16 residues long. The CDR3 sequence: CASSLGASGGKETQYF. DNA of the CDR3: TGCGCCAGCAGCTTGGGTGCTAGCGGGGGGAAAGAGACCCAGTACTTC.

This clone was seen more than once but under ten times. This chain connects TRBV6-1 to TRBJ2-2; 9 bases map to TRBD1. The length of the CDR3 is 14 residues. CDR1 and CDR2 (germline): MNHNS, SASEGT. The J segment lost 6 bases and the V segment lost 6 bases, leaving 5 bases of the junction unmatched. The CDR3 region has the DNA TGTGCCAGCAGCAGGACAGGGGAAGCCGGGGAGCTGTTTTTT. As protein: CASSRTGEAGELFF.

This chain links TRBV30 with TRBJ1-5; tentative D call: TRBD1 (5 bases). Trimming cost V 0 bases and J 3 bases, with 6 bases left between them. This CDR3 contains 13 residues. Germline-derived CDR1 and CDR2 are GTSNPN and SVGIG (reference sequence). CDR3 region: CAWSVQVNQPQHF. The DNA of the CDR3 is TGTGCCTGGAGTGTACAGGTCAATCAGCCCCAGCATTTT.

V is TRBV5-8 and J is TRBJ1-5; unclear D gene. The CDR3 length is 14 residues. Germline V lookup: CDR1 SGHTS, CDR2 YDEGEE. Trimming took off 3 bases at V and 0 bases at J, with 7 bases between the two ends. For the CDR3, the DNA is TGTGCCAGCAGCTCACAATATAGCAATCAGCCCCAGCATTTT. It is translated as CASSSQYSNQPQHF.

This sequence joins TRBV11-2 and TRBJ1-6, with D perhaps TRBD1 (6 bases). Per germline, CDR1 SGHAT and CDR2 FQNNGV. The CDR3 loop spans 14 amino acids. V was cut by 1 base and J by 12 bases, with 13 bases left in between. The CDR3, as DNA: TGTGCCAGCAGCTTAGGCTCAGGGGTTGGACCCCTCCACTTT. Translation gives CASSLGSGVGPLHF.

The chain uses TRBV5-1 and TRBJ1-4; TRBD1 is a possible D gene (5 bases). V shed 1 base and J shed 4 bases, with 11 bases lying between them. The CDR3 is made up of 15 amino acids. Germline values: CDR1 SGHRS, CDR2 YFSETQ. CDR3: CASSLSGNFNEKLFF. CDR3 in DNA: TGCGCCAGCAGCTTGTCAGGGAATTTTAATGAAAAACTGTTTTTT.

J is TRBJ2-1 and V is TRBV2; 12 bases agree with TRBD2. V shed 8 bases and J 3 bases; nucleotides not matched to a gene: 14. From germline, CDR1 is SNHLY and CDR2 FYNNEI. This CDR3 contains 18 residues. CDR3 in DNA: TGTGCCAGCGAGCGGGGGAAACTAGCGGGAGGTTTCTACAATGAGCAGTTCTTC. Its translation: CASERGKLAGGFYNEQFF.

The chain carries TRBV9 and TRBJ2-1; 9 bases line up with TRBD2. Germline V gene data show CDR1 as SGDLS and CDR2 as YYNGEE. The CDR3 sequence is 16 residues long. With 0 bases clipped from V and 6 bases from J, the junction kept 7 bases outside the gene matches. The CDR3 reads CASSVEFAGGTNEQFF. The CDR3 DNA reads TGTGCCAGCAGCGTAGAATTTGCGGGGGGGACCAATGAGCAGTTCTTC.

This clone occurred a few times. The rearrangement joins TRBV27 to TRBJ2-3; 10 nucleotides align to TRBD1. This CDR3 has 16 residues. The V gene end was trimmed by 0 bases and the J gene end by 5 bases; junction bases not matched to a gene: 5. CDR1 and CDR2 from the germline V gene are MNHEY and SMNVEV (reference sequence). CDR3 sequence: CASSLSGQGLVDTQYF. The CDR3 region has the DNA TGTGCCAGCAGTTTATCGGGACAGGGGCTCGTAGATACGCAGTATTTT.

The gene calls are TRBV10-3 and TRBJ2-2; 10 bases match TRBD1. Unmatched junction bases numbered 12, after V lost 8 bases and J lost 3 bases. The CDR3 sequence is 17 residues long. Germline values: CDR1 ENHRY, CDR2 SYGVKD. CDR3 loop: CAIRKLGQGGDTGELFF. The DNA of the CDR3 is TGTGCCATCCGTAAATTAGGACAGGGGGGGGACACCGGGGAGCTGTTTTTT.

The CDR3 sequence: CASSPTGGNEQFF. The DNA for the CDR3 is TGTGCCAGCAGCCCAACGGGGGGTAATGAGCAGTTCTTC. The rearrangement links TRBV2 to TRBJ2-1, with TRBD2 identical over 7 bases. CDR3 size: 13 residues. J was trimmed by 7 bases and V by 6 bases; bases with no gene match: 6. The germline V gene encodes CDR1 SNHLY and CDR2 FYNNEI.

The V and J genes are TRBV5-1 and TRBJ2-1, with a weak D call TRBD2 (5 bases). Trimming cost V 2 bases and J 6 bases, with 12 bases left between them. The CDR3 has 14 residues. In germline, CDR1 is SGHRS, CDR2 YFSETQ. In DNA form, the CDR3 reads TGCGCCAGCAGCTTCGAGGGATTGGGCAATGAGCAGTTCTTC. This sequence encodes CASSFEGLGNEQFF.